This T cell receptor beta chain was obtained from a study of OX40 agonist ivuxolimab in advanced cancers. Study-wide context: Hepatocellular carcinoma, melanoma, renal cell or head and neck cancer was diagnosed in the dose-escalation patients. Partial responses were achieved by three patients, of whom one had hepatocellular carcinoma and two had cutaneous melanoma. Whole-study findings and limits: Clonal expansion by week 6 occurred in CD4+ and CD8+ blood T cells (at 0.1 to 3.0 mg/kg). Researchers report that CD8+ T cells had, on average, more expanded clones than CD4+.

Sequenced by immunoSEQ multiplex PCR; TCRdb stores in-frame clones only, minus some. This table holds about 72,000 clones, over 85% found once. A remark on this clone: No antigen is known for it.

CDR3 length: 17 residues. Looked up from germline, CDR1 is MNHNS and CDR2 is SASEGT. V was cut by 0 bases and J by 0 bases, with 12 bases left in between. The chain has TRBV6-1 and TRBJ2-1; a possible D gene is TRBD2 (5 bases). The receptor was derived from an adult with an advanced solid tumor such as melanoma, head and neck, liver or kidney cancer. The material sequenced was CD4+ or CD8+ T cells sorted from blood, taken in a trial of the OX40 agonist ivuxolimab. The CDR3 sequence: CASSEAVGSNSYNEQFF. In DNA form, the CDR3 reads TGTGCCAGCAGTGAAGCAGTGGGGAGTAACTCCTACAATGAGCAGTTCTTC.